This TCR beta chain was captured by sequencing in a study of blood T cell repertoires in COVID-19. The overall study: Sites across the United States, Italy and Spain contributed samples from acute and convalescent COVID-19.

Living in about 25 US areas, the participants were between about 18 and 100 years of age. What the recovered Cohort 3 donors had was two negative PCRs, clearance, or symptom resolution. The CDR3 is 17 amino acids. The junction had 14 bases not matched to a gene; V was cut back by 4 bases and J by 5 bases. The germline V gene has CDR1 MGHRA and CDR2 YSYEKL. Per the authors' pipeline: Amplification of reference gene primers was used by the study to estimate nucleated cell counts. Some clones are missing from TCRdb's copy, which holds only in-frame ones; the method was immunoSEQ multiplex PCR. D and trimming come from the DNA, and the V and J calls and clone size come from that table. This sample has about 400,000 clones, with nearly 90% found just once.

The TCR was taken from a woman aged 30 to 39 who had recovered from COVID-19. Sequenced: PBMCs or T cells enriched from blood (not recorded which). The chain recombines TRBV4-1 with TRBJ1-2; 9 bases align to TRBD1. CDR3 residues: CASSPLPGQGTRYGYTF. The CDR3 nucleotides read TGCGCCAGCAGCCCGCTCCCCGGACAGGGGACCAGGTATGGCTACACCTTC.